The rows below give T cell receptor beta chains drawn from one sample of a study of blood T cell repertoires in COVID-19. Profiling relied on immunoSEQ multiplex PCR, and the TCRdb table lists in-frame clones only, not all of them. Altogether roughly 460,000 clones are present, 70% to 90% being singletons, with the ten largest covering 0.8% to 1%. The sequencing input was peripheral blood. The source of these receptors is a man between 18 and 29 years old with COVID-19, enrolled during active disease. Each CDR3 is given with its conserved first and last residue. The D gene is left open where the match is weak. Not all rows give a size; the values are once, few, many and, for expanded clones, a class.

clone_size,v_call,d_call,cdr3_length,j_call,cdr3_nt,cdr3_aa
.,TRBV11-3,TRBD2,15,TRBJ2-1,TGTGCCAGCAGCTTAAGCGGGAGTCCACACAATGAGCAGTTCTTC,CASSLSGSPHNEQFF
.,TRBV19,TRBD1,17,TRBJ1-6,TGTGCCAGTAGTGTCGGACAGGGGAGGTCTTGGAATTCACCCCTCCACTTT,CASSVGQGRSWNSPLHF
.,TRBV27,.,13,TRBJ2-7,TGTGCCAGCAGTTTAGGTACAACCTACGAGCAGTACTTC,CASSLGTTYEQYF
.,TRBV3-1/TRBV3-2,TRBD2,19,TRBJ2-5,TGTGCCAGCAGCCAAACGGGACTAGCGGGGGGACTGATCGAGGAGACCCAGTACTTC,CASSQTGLAGGLIEETQYF
.,TRBV6-5,.,15,TRBJ1-5,TGTGCCAGCAGCCCGGGGAGTCATAGCAATCAGCCCCAGCATTTT,CASSPGSHSNQPQHF
.,TRBV7-9,TRBD2,16,TRBJ2-5,TGTGCCAGCAGCTACAGGCTAGCGGGAGAGGGTGAGACCCAGTACTTC,CASSYRLAGEGETQYF
.,TRBV5-1,.,13,TRBJ2-1,TGCGCCAGCAGCCTCCCCTATTTCAATGAGCAGTTCTTC,CASSLPYFNEQFF
.,TRBV6-5,.,13,TRBJ1-1,TGTGCCAGCGGGGCGGGGAGGGTCACTGAAGCTTTCTTT,CASGAGRVTEAFF
.,TRBV10-3,TRBD2,16,TRBJ2-1,TGTGCCATCAGTGAGTCGGTAGCGGGAGGGCCTAGTGAGCAGTTCTTC,CAISESVAGGPSEQFF
.,TRBV24-1,TRBD1,13,TRBJ1-5,TGTGCCACCAGTCGACAGGGTAATCAGCCCCAGCATTTT,CATSRQGNQPQHF
.,TRBV19,.,15,TRBJ2-1,TGTGCCAGTACCCGGAGCCTAGACTCCTACAATGAGCAGTTCTTC,CASTRSLDSYNEQFF
once,TRBV30,.,14,TRBJ2-1,TGTGCCTGGAGTGGCCCCTTAGTCTTCGATGAGCAGTTCTTC,CAWSGPLVFDEQFF
.,TRBV19,TRBD1,15,TRBJ2-3,TGTGCCAGTAGTATAGGTGGGACAGACACAGATACGCAGTATTTT,CASSIGGTDTDTQYF
.,TRBV18,.,15,TRBJ2-5,TGTGCCAGCTCACCACCGGGGGGGGCGCGGGAGACCCAGTACTTC,CASSPPGGARETQYF
few,TRBV2,.,11,TRBJ1-2,TGTGCCAGCAGTGAGCGTGGTGGCTACACCTTC,CASSERGGYTF
once,TRBV11-2,.,18,TRBJ2-3,TGTGCCAGCATTAACCATATACTGGCGGGACGGGGCACAGATACGCAGTATTTT,CASINHILAGRGTDTQYF
.,TRBV5-4,TRBD2,14,TRBJ2-7,TGTGCCAGCAGCTTGGAGCGGGAGTACTACGAGCAGTACTTC,CASSLEREYYEQYF
.,TRBV5-4,.,16,TRBJ2-5,TGTGCCAGCAGCTTGGCCCTCTCCAGGGGGGAAGAGACCCAGTACTTC,CASSLALSRGEETQYF
.,TRBV2,.,14,TRBJ2-5,TGTGCCAGCAGGAAGACCTCCAGGTTAGAGACCCAGTACTTC,CASRKTSRLETQYF
.,TRBV27,TRBD1,15,TRBJ1-4,TGTGCCAGCAGCCAAGCCGGGACAGGGGGTGAAAAACTGTTTTTT,CASSQAGTGGEKLFF
.,TRBV7-3,.,15,TRBJ2-7,TGTGCCAGCAGCTTAGCCCCCGGGACTGGCTACGAGCAGTACTTC,CASSLAPGTGYEQYF
.,TRBV7-9,.,12,TRBJ2-5,TGTGCCAGCAGCGGGCCCCAAGAGACCCAGTACTTC,CASSGPQETQYF
.,TRBV6-5,.,11,TRBJ2-3,TGTGCCAGCAGTTACGGCTTAACGCAGTATTTT,CASSYGLTQYF
once,TRBV12-5,.,15,TRBJ1-2,TGTGCTAGTCATTCGCCCGATCGAGGGGGCTATGGCTACACCTTC,CASHSPDRGGYGYTF
few,TRBV3-1/TRBV3-2,.,18,TRBJ2-6,TGTGCCAGCAGCCCCAGGGCTGCGCGGTTGCTCCGGGCCAACGTCCTGACTTTC,CASSPRAARLLRANVLTF
.,TRBV13,TRBD1,18,TRBJ2-2,TGTGCCAGCAGCCCGCCTAACAGGGGTCTGGGGAACACCGGGGAGCTGTTTTTT,CASSPPNRGLGNTGELFF
.,TRBV11-3,.,13,TRBJ1-1,TGTGCCAGCAGCCACAACGAGAACACTGAAGCTTTCTTT,CASSHNENTEAFF
.,TRBV18,TRBD1,14,TRBJ1-5,TGTGCCAGCTCACCGGGACAGGGGAATCAGCCCCAGCATTTT,CASSPGQGNQPQHF
.,TRBV3-1/TRBV3-2,TRBD2,14,TRBJ2-7,TGTGCCAGCAGCCTTAGCGGGGGGGGTTACGAGCAGTACTTC,CASSLSGGGYEQYF
once,TRBV19,.,11,TRBJ2-1,TGTGCCAGTAGTATGGCGGATAAGCAGTTCTTC,CASSMADKQFF
.,TRBV18,TRBD2,14,TRBJ2-7,TGTGCCAGCTCTCCGACTAGCGGGGGCTACGAGCAGTACTTC,CASSPTSGGYEQYF
.,TRBV20-1,TRBD1,14,TRBJ1-4,TGCAGTGCTAGTTCCCGGGACAGGGATGAAAAACTGTTTTTT,CSASSRDRDEKLFF
.,TRBV2,.,15,TRBJ1-3,TGTGCCAGGTCCAGAACAGGGCTCTCTGGAAACACCATATATTTT,CARSRTGLSGNTIYF
.,TRBV24-1,.,16,TRBJ2-1,TGTGCCACCAGTGATCTTAGGGGGGGCTCCTACAATGAGCAGTTCTTC,CATSDLRGGSYNEQFF
.,TRBV2,TRBD2,15,TRBJ2-7,TGTGCCAGCAGAGATACTAGCGGGAGTTACTACGAGCAGTACTTC,CASRDTSGSYYEQYF
.,TRBV10-2,TRBD1,14,TRBJ2-7,TGCGCCAGCAGTGAACAGGGGCCCTCCTACGAGCAGTACTTC,CASSEQGPSYEQYF
.,TRBV18,TRBD1,17,TRBJ2-2,TGTGCCAGCTCACCATTGGGGACAGCACCCAACACCGGGGAGCTGTTTTTT,CASSPLGTAPNTGELFF
.,TRBV7-9,TRBD1,14,TRBJ2-7,TGTGCCAGCAGCAGAGGGACAGGAACCTACGAGCAGTACTTC,CASSRGTGTYEQYF
.,TRBV13,.,18,TRBJ1-2,TGTGCCAGCAGCCTTATGAGAGGACGGGAGAGACGGCCCTATGGCTACACCTTC,CASSLMRGRERRPYGYTF
.,TRBV5-4,TRBD2,13,TRBJ2-7,TGTGCCAGCAGTTTAGCGGGAGAAGTCGAGCAGTACTTC,CASSLAGEVEQYF
.,TRBV7-8,TRBD2,17,TRBJ2-1,TGTGCCAGCAGCCCCCCCTTTGCGGGAGCGAGGTACAATGAGCAGTTCTTC,CASSPPFAGARYNEQFF
once,TRBV2,TRBD1,14,TRBJ2-7,TGTGCCAGCAGCCCGGGACAGGGAGCCTACGAGCAGTACTTC,CASSPGQGAYEQYF
.,TRBV7-3,TRBD2,18,TRBJ2-1,TGTGCCAGCAGCTTACAACTAGCGGTCGATCTTCGTCAAGATGCGCAGTTCTTC,CASSLQLAVDLRQDAQFF
.,TRBV14,.,14,TRBJ2-2,TGTGCCAGCAGCCACACAGGGTACACCGGGGAGCTGTTTTTT,CASSHTGYTGELFF
.,TRBV28,TRBD2,15,TRBJ2-1,TGTGCCAGCAGTCTAGCGGGAGGACCATACAATGAGCAGTTCTTC,CASSLAGGPYNEQFF
.,TRBV27,TRBD1,13,TRBJ1-1,TGTGCCAGCAGACGACAGGGAGGCACTGAAGCTTTCTTT,CASRRQGGTEAFF
.,TRBV15,.,13,TRBJ2-7,TGTGCCACCAGCAGAGCCCCCGGGGACGAGCAGTACTTC,CATSRAPGDEQYF
few,TRBV7-9,.,14,TRBJ2-1,TGTGCCAGCAGCTTAGCGGGGGGTTACAATGAGCAGTTCTTC,CASSLAGGYNEQFF
.,TRBV4-1,TRBD1,16,TRBJ2-7,TGCGCCAGCAGCCAAGAAATGGGGACAGGGTACTACGAGCAGTACTTC,CASSQEMGTGYYEQYF
.,TRBV5-1,TRBD2,16,TRBJ2-1,TGCGCCAGCAGCTTGAGTAGCGGGAGCTCCTACAATGAGCAGTTCTTC,CASSLSSGSSYNEQFF
.,TRBV19,.,16,TRBJ2-1,TGTGCCAGTAGTATAGTCGGCAGGGGACGCGACAATGAGCAGTTCTTC,CASSIVGRGRDNEQFF
.,TRBV2,TRBD2,15,TRBJ2-7,TGTGCCAGCGCCCTGGAGCTAGCGGGAGCTTTCGAGCAGTACTTC,CASALELAGAFEQYF
.,TRBV6-5,TRBD2,15,TRBJ2-1,TGTGCCAGCGCCAGAAGCGGGGACTCCTACAATGAGCAGTTCTTC,CASARSGDSYNEQFF
.,TRBV2,TRBD1,15,TRBJ1-3,TGTGCCAGCAGCAGACAGGGGCTTTCTGGAAACACCATATATTTT,CASSRQGLSGNTIYF
.,TRBV5-4,.,15,TRBJ1-1,TGTGCCAGCAGCTTCAAGGGGGGGGAGGGAACTGAAGCTTTCTTT,CASSFKGGEGTEAFF